Sequencing of this T cell receptor beta chain was carried out in a study of shared clonotypes between healthy human individuals. Regarding the study as a whole: Memory subsets generally showed smaller estimated richness than naive subsets did.

It was at deep level that the assay was run. Replicate PCRs run on sorted subsets employed roughly 180 ng DNA, 30,000 to 35,000 T cell genomes. Generated by immunoSEQ multiplex PCR, the TCRdb table keeps only in-frame clones and is missing some. This sample has 2 million or so clones, with over 85% found just once. V was shortened by 5 bases and J by 1 base, with 12 bases between the two germline ends. This CDR3 spans 15 amino acids. Germline V CDR1 and CDR2: SNHLY, FYNNEI. To note about this clone: Its antigen is unknown.

The sample taken for sequencing was naive CD4+ T cells sorted from blood. Subset described: CD45RA+ positively selected. The sequence was obtained from a man between 18 and 29 years old in good health. The V and J genes are TRBV2 and TRBJ1-5; the D gene is possibly TRBD1 (6 bases). CDR3 residues: CASSLQGLSNQPQHF. The CDR3 DNA follows: TGTGCCAGCAGTTTACAGGGATTAAGCAATCAGCCCCAGCATTTT.